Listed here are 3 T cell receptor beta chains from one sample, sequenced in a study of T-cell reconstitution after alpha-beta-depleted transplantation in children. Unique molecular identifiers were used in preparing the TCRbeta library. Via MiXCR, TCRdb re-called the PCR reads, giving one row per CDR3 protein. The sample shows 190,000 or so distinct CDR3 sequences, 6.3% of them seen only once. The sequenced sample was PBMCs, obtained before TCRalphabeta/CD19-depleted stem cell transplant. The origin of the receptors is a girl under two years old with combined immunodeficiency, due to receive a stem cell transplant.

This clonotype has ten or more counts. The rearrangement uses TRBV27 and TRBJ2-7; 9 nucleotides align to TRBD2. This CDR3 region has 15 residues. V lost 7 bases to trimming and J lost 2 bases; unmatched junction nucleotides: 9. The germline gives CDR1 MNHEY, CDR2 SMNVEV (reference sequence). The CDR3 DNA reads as TGTGCCAGCAAAAAAGTAGCGGGGGCCACCTACGAGCAGTACTTC. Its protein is CASKKVAGATYEQYF.

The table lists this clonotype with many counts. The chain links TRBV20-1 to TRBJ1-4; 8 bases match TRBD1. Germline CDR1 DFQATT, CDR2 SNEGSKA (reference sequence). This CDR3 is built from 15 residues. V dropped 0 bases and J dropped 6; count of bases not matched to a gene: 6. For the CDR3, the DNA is TGCAGTGCTAGAGATCTCGGACAGGGTTATGAAAAACTGTTTTTT. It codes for CSARDLGQGYEKLFF.

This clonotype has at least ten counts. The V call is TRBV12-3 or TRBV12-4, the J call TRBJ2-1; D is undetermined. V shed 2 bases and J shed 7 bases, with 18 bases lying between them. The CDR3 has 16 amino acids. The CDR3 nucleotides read TGTGCCAGCAGTTTACTAGAGGCGAGTACTGGAAATGAGCAGTTCTTC. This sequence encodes CASSLLEASTGNEQFF.